This T cell receptor (beta chain) was sequenced during a study of CD8 T cells in ankylosing spondylitis. About this clonotype: Its antigen is unknown.

The junction had 4 bases not matched to a gene; V was cut back by 4 bases and J by 0 bases. CDR1 and CDR2 (germline): MNHEY, SVGEGT. This CDR3 has 15 amino acids. Whole-study findings and limits: Those disease-linked clones were CD8+; they were also relatively rare in peripheral blood. A motif in TCR beta, a set of about 8 highly homologous variants, appeared characteristic of ankylosing spondylitis blood.

Quantitative barcoded 5'-RACE was used to prepare TCR beta libraries. TCRdb re-called the 5' RACE reads through MiXCR, storing one row per CDR3 protein. The table lists about 33,000 distinct CDR3 sequences, roughly 13% of them singletons. V usage is TRBV6-2 or TRBV6-3 and J usage is TRBJ2-7, with 9 bases lining up with TRBD2. This clonotype was sampled from a male donor with ankylosing spondylitis. Input material: synovial fluid, either unsorted or a sorted T cell fraction (not recorded which). CDR3 in amino acids: CASSWGAGGSYEQYF. CDR3 in DNA: TGTGCCAGCAGTTGGGGAGCGGGAGGCTCCTACGAGCAGTACTTC.